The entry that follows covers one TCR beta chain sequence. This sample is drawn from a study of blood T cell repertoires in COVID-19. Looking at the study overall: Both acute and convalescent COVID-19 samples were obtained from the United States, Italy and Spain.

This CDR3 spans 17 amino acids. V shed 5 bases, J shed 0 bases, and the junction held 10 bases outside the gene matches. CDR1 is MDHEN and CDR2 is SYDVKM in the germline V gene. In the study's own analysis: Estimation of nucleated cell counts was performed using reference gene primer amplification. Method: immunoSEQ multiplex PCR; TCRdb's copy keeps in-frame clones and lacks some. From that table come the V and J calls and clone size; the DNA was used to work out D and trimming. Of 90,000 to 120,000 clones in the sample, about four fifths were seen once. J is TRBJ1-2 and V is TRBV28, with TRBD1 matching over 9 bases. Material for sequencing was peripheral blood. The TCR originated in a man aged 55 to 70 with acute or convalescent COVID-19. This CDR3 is CASSAAGTGPTNYGYTF. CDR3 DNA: TGTGCCAGCAGTGCCGCCGGGACAGGGCCTACTAACTATGGCTACACCTTC.